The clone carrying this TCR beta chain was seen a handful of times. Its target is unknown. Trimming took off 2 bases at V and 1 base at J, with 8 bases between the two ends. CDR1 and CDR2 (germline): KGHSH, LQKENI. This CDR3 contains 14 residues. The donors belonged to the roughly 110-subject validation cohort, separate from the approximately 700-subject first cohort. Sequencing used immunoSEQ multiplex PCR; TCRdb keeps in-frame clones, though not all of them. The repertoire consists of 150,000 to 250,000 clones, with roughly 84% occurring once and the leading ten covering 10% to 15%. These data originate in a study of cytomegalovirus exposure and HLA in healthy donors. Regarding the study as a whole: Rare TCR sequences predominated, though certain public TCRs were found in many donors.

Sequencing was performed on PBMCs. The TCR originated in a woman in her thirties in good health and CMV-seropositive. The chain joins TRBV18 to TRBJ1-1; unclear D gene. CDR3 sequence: CASSPAGWNTEAFF. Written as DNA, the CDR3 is TGTGCCAGCTCACCAGCGGGCTGGAACACTGAAGCTTTCTTT.